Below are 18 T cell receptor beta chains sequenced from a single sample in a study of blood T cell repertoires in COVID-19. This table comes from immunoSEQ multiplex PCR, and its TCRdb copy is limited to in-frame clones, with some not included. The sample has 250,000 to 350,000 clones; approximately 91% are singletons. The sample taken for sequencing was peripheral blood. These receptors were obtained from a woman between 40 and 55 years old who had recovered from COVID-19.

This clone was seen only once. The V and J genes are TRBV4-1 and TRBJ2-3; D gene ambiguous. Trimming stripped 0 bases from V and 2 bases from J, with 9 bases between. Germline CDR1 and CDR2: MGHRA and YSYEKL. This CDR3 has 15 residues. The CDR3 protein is CASSQDRQHTDTQYF. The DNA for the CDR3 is TGCGCCAGCAGCCAAGATCGCCAACACACAGATACGCAGTATTTT.

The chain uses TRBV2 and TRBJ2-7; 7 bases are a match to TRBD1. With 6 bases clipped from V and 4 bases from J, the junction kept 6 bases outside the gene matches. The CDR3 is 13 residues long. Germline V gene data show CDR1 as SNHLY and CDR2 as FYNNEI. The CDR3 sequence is CASRETGLYEQYF. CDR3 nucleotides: TGTGCCAGCAGAGAGACAGGGCTGTACGAGCAGTACTTC.

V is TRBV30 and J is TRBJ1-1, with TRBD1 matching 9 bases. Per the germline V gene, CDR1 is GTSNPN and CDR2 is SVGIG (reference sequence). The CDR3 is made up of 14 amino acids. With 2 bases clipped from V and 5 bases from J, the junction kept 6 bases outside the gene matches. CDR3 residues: CAWSTGQGMTEAFF. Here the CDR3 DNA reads TGTGCCTGGAGTACGGGACAGGGTATGACTGAAGCTTTCTTT.

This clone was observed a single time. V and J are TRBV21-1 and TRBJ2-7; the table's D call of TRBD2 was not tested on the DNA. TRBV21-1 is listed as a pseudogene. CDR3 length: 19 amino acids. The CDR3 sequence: CASLPPRGWEADHTYEQYF. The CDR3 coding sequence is TGTGCCAGCCTCCCCCCGCGGGGGTGGGAGGCCGACCACACCTACGAGCAGTACTTC.

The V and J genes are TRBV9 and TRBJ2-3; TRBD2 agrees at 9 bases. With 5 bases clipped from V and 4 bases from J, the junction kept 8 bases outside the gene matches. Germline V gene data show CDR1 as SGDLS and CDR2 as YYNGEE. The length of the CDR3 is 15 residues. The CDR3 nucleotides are TGTGCCAGCAGTCGGCGGGGGGGTGTGGCAGATACGCAGTATTTT. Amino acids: CASSRRGGVADTQYF. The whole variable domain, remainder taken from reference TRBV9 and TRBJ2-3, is DSGVTQTPKHLITATGQRVTLRCSPRSGDLSVYWYQQSLDQGLQFLIQYYNGEERAKGNILERFSAQQFPDLHSELNLSSLELGDSALYFCASSRRGGVADTQYFGPGTRLTVL.

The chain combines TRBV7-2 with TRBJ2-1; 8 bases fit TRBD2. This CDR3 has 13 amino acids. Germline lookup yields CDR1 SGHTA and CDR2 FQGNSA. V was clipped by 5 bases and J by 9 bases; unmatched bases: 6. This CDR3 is CASSQRGGFEQFF. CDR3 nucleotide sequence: TGTGCCAGCAGCCAACGGGGGGGGTTTGAGCAGTTCTTC.

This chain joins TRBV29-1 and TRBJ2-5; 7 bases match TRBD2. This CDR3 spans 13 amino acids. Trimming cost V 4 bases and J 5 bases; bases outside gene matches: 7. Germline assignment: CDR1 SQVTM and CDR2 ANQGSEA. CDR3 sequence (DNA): TGCAGCGTTGGAGCGTTGACTAGCGAGACCCAGTACTTC. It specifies CSVGALTSETQYF. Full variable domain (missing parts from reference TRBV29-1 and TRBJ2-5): SAVISQKPSRDICQRGTSLTIQCQVDSQVTMMFWYRQQPGQSLTLIATANQGSEATYESGFVIDKFPISRPNLTFSTLTVSNMSPEDSSIYLCSVGALTSETQYFGPGTRLLVL.

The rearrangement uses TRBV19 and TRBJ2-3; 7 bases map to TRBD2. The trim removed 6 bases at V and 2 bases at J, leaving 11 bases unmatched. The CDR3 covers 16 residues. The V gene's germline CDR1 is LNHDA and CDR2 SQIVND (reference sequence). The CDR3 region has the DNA TGTGCCAGTAGCCTTGAGATAGCGGGCCTCACAGATACGCAGTATTTT. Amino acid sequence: CASSLEIAGLTDTQYF.

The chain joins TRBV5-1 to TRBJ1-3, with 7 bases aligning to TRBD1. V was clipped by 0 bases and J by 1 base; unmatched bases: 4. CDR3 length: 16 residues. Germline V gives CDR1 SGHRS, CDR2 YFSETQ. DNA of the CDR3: TGCGCCAGCAGCTTGGAAGGGGGCGCATCTGGAAACACCATATATTTT. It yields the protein CASSLEGGASGNTIYF.

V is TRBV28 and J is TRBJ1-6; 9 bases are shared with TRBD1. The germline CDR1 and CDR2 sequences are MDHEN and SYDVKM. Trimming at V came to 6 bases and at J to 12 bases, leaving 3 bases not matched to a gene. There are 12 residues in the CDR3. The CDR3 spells CASRRQGEPLHF. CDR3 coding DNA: TGTGCCAGCAGGAGACAGGGGGAACCCCTCCACTTT.

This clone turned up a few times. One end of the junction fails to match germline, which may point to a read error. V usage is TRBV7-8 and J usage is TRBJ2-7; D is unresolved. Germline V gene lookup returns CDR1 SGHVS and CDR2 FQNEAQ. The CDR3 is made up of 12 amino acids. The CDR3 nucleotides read TGTGCCAGCAGTAGAGTCTCCAACGAGCAGTACTTC. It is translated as CASSRVSNEQYF.

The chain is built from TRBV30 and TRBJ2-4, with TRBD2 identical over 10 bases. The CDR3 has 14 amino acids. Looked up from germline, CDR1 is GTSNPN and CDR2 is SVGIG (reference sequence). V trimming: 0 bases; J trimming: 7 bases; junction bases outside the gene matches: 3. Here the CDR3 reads CAWSVGAGGNIQYF. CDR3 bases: TGTGCCTGGAGTGTTGGAGCGGGAGGGAACATTCAGTACTTC.

CDR3 nucleotide sequence: TGCGCCAGCAGCCAAGCCTCGGGACCCGCCTCGAGCGGGACCGGGGAGCTGTTTTTT. This encodes CASSQASGPASSGTGELFF. The chain is built from TRBV4-1 and TRBJ2-2; D is possibly TRBD2 (6 bases). CDR3 length equals 19 residues. CDR1 is MGHRA, CDR2 YSYEKL, per germline. The V end lost 1 base, the J end lost 5 bases, and 23 bases lay between the germline ends.

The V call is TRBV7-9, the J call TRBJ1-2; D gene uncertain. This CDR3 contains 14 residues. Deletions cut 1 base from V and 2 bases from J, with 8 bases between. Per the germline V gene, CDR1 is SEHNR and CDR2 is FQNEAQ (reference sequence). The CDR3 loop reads CASSLEGGNYGYTF. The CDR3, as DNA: TGTGCCAGCAGCTTAGAAGGAGGGAACTATGGCTACACCTTC.

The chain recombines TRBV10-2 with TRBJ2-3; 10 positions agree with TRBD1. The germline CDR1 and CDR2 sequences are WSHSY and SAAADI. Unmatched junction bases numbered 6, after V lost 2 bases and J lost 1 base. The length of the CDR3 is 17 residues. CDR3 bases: TGCGCCAGCAGTGAGGCTACCGGGACAGGGGGCACAGATACGCAGTATTTT. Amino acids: CASSEATGTGGTDTQYF.

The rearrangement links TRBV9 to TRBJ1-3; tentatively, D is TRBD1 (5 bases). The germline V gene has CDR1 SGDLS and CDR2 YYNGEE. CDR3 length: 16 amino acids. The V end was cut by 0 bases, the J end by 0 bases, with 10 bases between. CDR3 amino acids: CASSVGRGASGNTIYF. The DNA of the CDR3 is TGTGCCAGCAGCGTAGGGAGGGGCGCCTCTGGAAACACCATATATTTT.

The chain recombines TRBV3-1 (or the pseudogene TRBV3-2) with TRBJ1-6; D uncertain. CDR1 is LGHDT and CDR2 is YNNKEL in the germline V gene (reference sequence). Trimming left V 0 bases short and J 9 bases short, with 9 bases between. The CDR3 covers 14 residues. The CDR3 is CASSQDSGVSPLHF. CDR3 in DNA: TGTGCCAGCAGCCAAGATAGCGGGGTTTCACCCCTCCACTTT.

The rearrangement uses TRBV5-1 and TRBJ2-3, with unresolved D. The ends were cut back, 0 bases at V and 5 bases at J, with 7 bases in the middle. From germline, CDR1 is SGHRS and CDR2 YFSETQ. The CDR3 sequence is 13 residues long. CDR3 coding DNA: TGCGCCAGCAGCTTGGGTATGAGAGATACGCAGTATTTT. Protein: CASSLGMRDTQYF.